Each of the 26 T cell receptor beta chains below was sequenced from the same sample in a study of graft-versus-host responses after intestinal transplantation. Clones were read by immunoSEQ multiplex PCR, and TCRdb kept only the in-frame ones, dropping some. The data hold about 3,500 clones, with about 94% observed a single time. Sequencing used PBMCs, obtained 11 days after intestinal transplantation. The receptors come from a human patient who received an intestinal transplant, so some T cells may come from the graft donor.

The chain has TRBV6-5 and TRBJ2-1; 7 bases match TRBD1. V gave up 2 bases and J gave up 7 bases; unmatched junction bases: 5. The germline V gene has CDR1 MNHEY and CDR2 SVGAGI. The CDR3 covers 14 residues. CDR3 nucleotide sequence: TGTGCCAGCAGTTACCCCGGACAGGTGAATGAGCAGTTCTTC. This translates into CASSYPGQVNEQFF.

V and J are TRBV21-1 and TRBJ1-2; the DNA was not compared with TRBD1, the D call given in the table. TRBV21-1 is a pseudogene segment. The CDR3 has 16 residues. CDR3 loop: CASSPRTGGNGYGYTF. CDR3 DNA sequence: TGTGCCAGCAGCCCGAGGACAGGGGGCAACGGCTATGGCTACACCTTC.

This chain uses TRBV5-1 with TRBJ1-5; 8 bases line up with TRBD1. V lost 2 bases and J lost 11; bases outside the gene matches: 12. The CDR3 extends over 15 amino acids. Per germline, CDR1 SGHRS and CDR2 YFSETQ. The CDR3 spells CASSLKGQGRSAQHF. CDR3 DNA sequence: TGCGCCAGCAGCTTAAAAGGACAGGGCCGATCAGCCCAGCATTTT.

V usage is TRBV18 and J usage is TRBJ2-3; 8 bases are shared with TRBD1. Germline V lookup: CDR1 KGHSH, CDR2 LQKENI. The CDR3 is made up of 16 amino acids. V lost 0 bases to trimming and J lost 2 bases; unmatched junction nucleotides: 4. CDR3 sequence reads: CASSPPSQGATDTQYF. CDR3 DNA sequence: TGTGCCAGCTCACCACCTTCCCAGGGGGCCACAGATACGCAGTATTTT.

The J gene is TRBJ1-4, the V gene TRBV30; D gene unclear. Germline values: CDR1 GTSNPN, CDR2 SVGIG (reference sequence). With 0 bases removed from V and 7 bases from J, the gap between germline ends came to 3 bases. The CDR3 totals 11 residues. The CDR3 reads CAWSVVEKLFF. DNA for the CDR3: TGTGCCTGGAGTGTAGTTGAAAAACTGTTTTTT.

The chain is built from TRBV4-1 and TRBJ2-5; no firm D call. Germline CDR1 reads MGHRA; CDR2 reads YSYEKL. The CDR3 runs 15 residues. V lost 0 bases and J lost 4, with 12 bases in between. The CDR3 bases are TGCGCCAGCAGCCAAGAAATAGGAGACGTAGAGACCCAGTACTTC. Protein: CASSQEIGDVETQYF.

The chain joins TRBV9 to TRBJ2-3; no clear D. CDR1 is SGDLS, CDR2 YYNGEE, per germline. V was cut by 0 bases and J by 3 bases, with 8 bases left in between. The CDR3 covers 14 residues. CDR3 DNA: TGTGCCAGCAGCGTAGCCGGTGATACAGATACGCAGTATTTT. It translates to CASSVAGDTDTQYF.

The rearrangement uses TRBV6-1 and TRBJ2-7; 11 positions agree with TRBD2. The trim removed 3 bases at V and 6 bases at J, leaving 16 bases unmatched. The CDR3 loop spans 18 amino acids. Germline V lookup: CDR1 MNHNS, CDR2 SASEGT. CDR3 sequence reads: CASSEGLAGGIPFGEQYF. CDR3 DNA: TGTGCCAGCAGTGAGGGGCTAGCGGGAGGCATCCCCTTTGGCGAGCAGTACTTC.

The V and J genes are TRBV5-4 and TRBJ1-1; D might be TRBD1 (5 bases). In germline, CDR1 is SGHNT, CDR2 YYREEE (reference sequence). CDR3 length: 14 amino acids. The V gene lost 4 bases and the J gene lost 2 bases, with 12 bases spanning the gap. CDR3 bases: TGTGCCAGCAGCCAGATGACAGAAAACACTGAAGCTTTCTTT. Residues: CASSQMTENTEAFF.

The chain employs TRBV7-9 and TRBJ2-3; 7 nucleotides match TRBD1. The CDR3 is 12 amino acids. Germline trimming cut 3 bases from V and 11 bases from J; bases unmatched to any gene: 5. The germline V gene encodes CDR1 SEHNR and CDR2 FQNEAQ (reference sequence). The CDR3 reads CASSFGDRKQYF. In DNA, the CDR3 is TGTGCCAGCAGCTTTGGGGACAGAAAGCAGTATTTT. Together with reference TRBV7-9 and TRBJ2-3, the CDR3 gives the full variable domain: DTGVSQNPRHKITKRGQNVTFRCDPISEHNRLYWYRQTLGQGPEFLTYFQNEAQLEKSRLLSDRFSAERPKGSFSTLEIQRTEQGDSAMYLCASSFGDRKQYFGPGTRLTVL.

This clone was seen once. J is TRBJ1-4 and V is TRBV9; D is perhaps TRBD1 (5 bases). Germline assignment: CDR1 SGDLS and CDR2 YYNGEE. V lost 0 bases and J lost 6, with 12 bases in between. This CDR3 has 15 residues. The CDR3 coding sequence is TGTGCCAGCAGCGTAGGGGGCGAGGGGTATGAAAAACTGTTTTTT. It codes for CASSVGGEGYEKLFF.

This clone was detected only a few times. The V call is TRBV2, the J call TRBJ2-1, with D hard to call. This CDR3 comprises 13 residues. V dropped 5 bases and J dropped 6 bases, with 11 bases sitting between them. The germline gives CDR1 SNHLY, CDR2 FYNNEI. DNA for the CDR3: TGTGCCAGCAGTTGGCTAGTTACCAATGAGCAGTTCTTC. This translates into CASSWLVTNEQFF.

The V call is TRBV30, the J call TRBJ2-3, with D possibly matching TRBD2 (7 bases). This CDR3 region has 17 residues. Germline assignment: CDR1 GTSNPN and CDR2 SVGIG (reference sequence). The V and J ends lost 0 bases and 5 bases respectively, with 21 bases between them. The CDR3 loop reads CAWSVGGAGVLIDTQYF. CDR3 nucleotide sequence: TGTGCCTGGAGTGTTGGGGGGGCGGGAGTTCTGATAGATACGCAGTATTTT.

The chain links TRBV9 to TRBJ2-3; D might be TRBD2 (7 bases). The CDR3 is 14 amino acids. The germline CDR1 and CDR2 sequences are SGDLS and YYNGEE. V was cut by 4 bases and J by 3 bases, with 12 bases left in between. For the CDR3, the DNA is TGTGCCAGCAGCCCGGGGGGCGCAACAGATACGCAGTATTTT. This translates into CASSPGGATDTQYF.

V and J are TRBV19 and TRBJ1-1, with D unresolved. The CDR3 length is 14 residues. Germline assignment: CDR1 LNHDA and CDR2 SQIVND (reference sequence). V lost 3 bases to trimming and J lost 0 bases, with 8 bases between them. CDR3 sequence (DNA): TGTGCCAGTAGTATGCAGAGAATGAACACTGAAGCTTTCTTT. Amino acid sequence: CASSMQRMNTEAFF.

The genes are TRBV6-6 and TRBJ2-7; 8 bases line up with TRBD1. CDR3 length: 15 residues. With 5 bases clipped from V and 1 base from J, the junction kept 7 bases outside the gene matches. CDR1 is MNHNY, CDR2 SVGAGI, per germline (reference sequence). The CDR3 DNA reads as TGTGCCAGCAGTCCGGACAGGGAATCGTCCTACGAGCAGTACTTC. It specifies CASSPDRESSYEQYF.

The chain carries TRBV29-1 and TRBJ2-1; 7 nucleotides agree with TRBD1. Germline CDR1 and CDR2: SQVTM and ANQGSEA. The length of the CDR3 is 15 residues. Trimming cost V 5 bases and J 2 bases; bases outside gene matches: 9. In DNA form, the CDR3 reads TGCAGCGTTTACACAGGGGCGGCGGCCTACAATGAGCAGTTCTTC. It specifies CSVYTGAAAYNEQFF.

CDR3 nucleotide sequence: TGTGCCAGCAGCCAGGGGACAGGGGGCTACCACAATGAGCAGTTCTTC. Translating it yields CASSQGTGGYHNEQFF. The genes are TRBV7-7 and TRBJ2-1, with TRBD1 matching over 12 bases. J lost 5 bases, V lost 5 bases, and 7 bases had no gene match. The germline CDR1 and CDR2 sequences are SSHAT and FNYEAQ (reference sequence). The CDR3 consists of 16 residues.

This clone was detected only once. V gene TRBV19 combines with J gene TRBJ1-1; no clear D. The CDR3 spans 13 residues. V was cut by 5 bases and J by 0 bases, with 7 bases left in between. The germline CDR1 and CDR2 sequences are LNHDA and SQIVND (reference sequence). This chain's CDR3 is CASSFGLNTEAFF. The DNA of the CDR3 is TGTGCCAGTAGTTTCGGGTTGAACACTGAAGCTTTCTTT.

V usage is TRBV13 and J usage is TRBJ1-2; no clear D. CDR1 is PRHDT, CDR2 FYEKMQ, per germline (reference sequence). The CDR3 spans 13 residues. V gave up 7 bases and J gave up 5 bases, with 14 bases separating them. In nucleotides, the CDR3 is TGTGCCAGCAATCGGAGCCCGGGATATGGCTACACCTTC. Protein product: CASNRSPGYGYTF.

The chain employs TRBV28 and TRBJ2-7; TRBD1 matches 8 bases. CDR3 length: 15 amino acids. The trim removed 1 base at V and 3 bases at J, leaving 5 bases unmatched. CDR1 MDHEN and CDR2 SYDVKM come from the germline V gene. DNA for the CDR3: TGTGCCAGCAGTTTATATCAGGGGGCGATCTACGAGCAGTACTTC. It is translated as CASSLYQGAIYEQYF.

The rearrangement uses TRBV29-1 and TRBJ2-3; D may be TRBD2 (6 bases). The V gene lost 6 bases and the J gene lost 2 bases, with 9 bases spanning the gap. The V gene's germline CDR1 is SQVTM and CDR2 ANQGSEA. This CDR3 spans 12 amino acids. The CDR3 reads CSVGTFTDTQYF. CDR3 sequence (DNA): TGCAGCGTGGGGACTTTCACAGATACGCAGTATTTT.

The chain is built from TRBV19 and TRBJ2-3; 10 bases are shared with TRBD2. The CDR3 is 15 amino acids. Trimming cost V 5 bases and J 2 bases; bases outside gene matches: 4. CDR1 and CDR2 (germline): LNHDA, SQIVND (reference sequence). The CDR3 loop is CASSWLAGVTDTQYF. CDR3 bases: TGTGCCAGTAGTTGGCTAGCGGGAGTCACAGATACGCAGTATTTT.

A single count supports this clone. This chain's CDR3 is CASSLAGVAGDNEQFF. CDR3 nucleotide sequence: TGTGCCAGCAGCTTGGCCGGGGTAGCGGGGGACAATGAGCAGTTCTTC. V and J are TRBV5-4 and TRBJ2-1; TRBD2 matches at 9 bases. CDR1 and CDR2 (germline): SGHNT, YYREEE (reference sequence). This CDR3 contains 16 residues. Unmatched junction bases numbered 6, after V lost 0 bases and J lost 5 bases.

This chain uses TRBV7-9 with TRBJ2-5, with 9 bases lining up with TRBD2. Trimming removed 7 bases from V and 1 base from J; junction bases left unmatched: 4. The germline gives CDR1 SEHNR, CDR2 FQNEAQ (reference sequence). The CDR3 spans 14 residues. CDR3 loop: CASILTSGQETQYF. CDR3 sequence (DNA): TGTGCCAGCATCCTGACTAGCGGCCAAGAGACCCAGTACTTC. The full variable domain, with the rest looked up from reference TRBV7-9 and TRBJ2-5, is DTGVSQNPRHKITKRGQNVTFRCDPISEHNRLYWYRQTLGQGPEFLTYFQNEAQLEKSRLLSDRFSAERPKGSFSTLEIQRTEQGDSAMYLCASILTSGQETQYFGPGTRLLVL.

The rearrangement links TRBV27 to TRBJ2-7; 8 nucleotides line up with TRBD2. The length of the CDR3 is 13 residues. The V segment lost 2 bases and the J segment 5 bases; nucleotides outside the gene matches: 2. Germline V CDR1 and CDR2: MNHEY, SMNVEV (reference sequence). The DNA for the CDR3 is TGTGCCAGCAGTTTAAGCGGGAGTGACGAGCAGTACTTC. Its translation is CASSLSGSDEQYF.